This TCR beta chain is drawn from a study of cytomegalovirus exposure and HLA in healthy donors. Overall study: Sequencing of roughly 180 million T cells in an earlier analysis found 100 million to 140 million unique TCR beta sequences. The study, taken as a whole, reports: CMV serostatus was the sole immune exposure information available.

Vbeta (60) and Jbeta (13) primers were used in the PCR. Some clones are missing from TCRdb's copy, which holds only in-frame ones; the method was immunoSEQ multiplex PCR. Among around 200,000 clones listed, 75% to 90% were seen once. Turning to this clone: The antigen is unknown.

CDR1 GTSNPN and CDR2 SVGIG come from the germline V gene (reference sequence). The ends lost 7 bases at V and 4 bases at J; junction bases unmatched: 5. This CDR3 is built from 13 residues. Specimen: PBMCs. The chain links TRBV30 to TRBJ2-1, with TRBD2 matching 9 bases. This sequence originates from a woman in her late teens or twenties in good health and CMV-seronegative. The chain's CDR3 is CASRLAEYNEQFF. CDR3 sequence (DNA): TGTGCCTCAAGACTAGCGGAATACAATGAGCAGTTCTTC.